Listed below are T cell receptor beta chains from one sample, sequenced in a study of blood T cells in healthy people across ages. MiXCR was run by TCRdb on the 5' RACE reads, yielding one entry per CDR3 protein. The sample has 700,000 or so distinct CDR3 sequences, around a fifth seen once. The sample consisted of blood. The source of these receptors is an older man in good health. Both conserved end residues are part of each CDR3. A D gene is named only where the DNA matches it firmly. Only part of the rows carry a size: once, few, many, or a class if the clone is expanded.

cdr3_length: 15; d_call: NA; clone_size: NA; v_call: TRBV28; j_call: TRBJ2-7; cdr3_aa: CASSLDQDLLYEQYF; cdr3_nt: TGTGCCAGCAGTTTAGATCAGGACCTCCTGTACGAGCAGTACTTC
cdr3_length: 15; d_call: TRBD1; clone_size: many; v_call: TRBV28; j_call: TRBJ2-3; cdr3_aa: CASTWDRTSTDTQYF; cdr3_nt: TGTGCCAGCACCTGGGACAGGACCAGCACAGATACGCAGTATTTT
cdr3_length: 14; d_call: NA; clone_size: few; v_call: TRBV5-6; j_call: TRBJ2-5; cdr3_aa: CASSFLAFGETQYF; cdr3_nt: TGTGCCAGCAGCTTTCTAGCTTTTGGGGAGACCCAGTACTTC
cdr3_length: 15; d_call: TRBD1; clone_size: NA; v_call: TRBV18; j_call: TRBJ1-4; cdr3_aa: CASSAQGEANEKLFF; cdr3_nt: TGTGCCAGCTCAGCACAGGGGGAGGCTAATGAAAAACTGTTTTTT
cdr3_length: 13; d_call: NA; clone_size: NA; v_call: TRBV29-1; j_call: TRBJ1-2; cdr3_aa: CSVSRDTYYGYTF; cdr3_nt: TGCAGCGTTTCCCGGGACACCTACTATGGCTACACCTTC
cdr3_length: 15; d_call: TRBD2; clone_size: few; v_call: TRBV7-8; j_call: TRBJ2-7; cdr3_aa: CASSLDGGAVYEQYF; cdr3_nt: TGTGCCAGCAGCTTAGACGGGGGGGCCGTCTACGAGCAGTACTTC
cdr3_length: 17; d_call: TRBD2; clone_size: NA; v_call: TRBV4-2; j_call: TRBJ2-5; cdr3_aa: CASSRSLPGLAGETQYF; cdr3_nt: TGTGCCAGCAGCAGAAGTCTCCCCGGACTAGCTGGGGAGACCCAGTACTTC
cdr3_length: 13; d_call: NA; clone_size: few; v_call: TRBV28; j_call: TRBJ1-3; cdr3_aa: CASKTGAGNTIYF; cdr3_nt: TGTGCCAGCAAGACCGGGGCCGGAAACACCATATATTTT
cdr3_length: 16; d_call: TRBD2; clone_size: NA; v_call: TRBV5-1; j_call: TRBJ2-1; cdr3_aa: CASSLAVAGGRNEQFF; cdr3_nt: TGCGCCAGCAGCTTGGCCGTAGCGGGGGGGCGAAATGAGCAGTTCTTC
cdr3_length: 13; d_call: NA; clone_size: few; v_call: TRBV11-2; j_call: TRBJ2-3; cdr3_aa: CASTRLQGDTQYF; cdr3_nt: TGTGCCAGCACCCGGCTCCAGGGAGATACGCAGTATTTT
cdr3_length: 14; d_call: NA; clone_size: NA; v_call: TRBV20-1; j_call: TRBJ1-6; cdr3_aa: CSASPDQGHSPLHF; cdr3_nt: TGCAGTGCTTCACCGGACCAAGGGCATTCACCCCTCCACTTT
cdr3_length: 13; d_call: NA; clone_size: NA; v_call: TRBV20-1; j_call: TRBJ1-5; cdr3_aa: CSARVYSNQPQHF; cdr3_nt: TGCAGTGCTAGGGTATATAGCAATCAGCCCCAGCATTTT
cdr3_length: 12; d_call: TRBD2; clone_size: NA; v_call: TRBV27; j_call: TRBJ2-5; cdr3_aa: CASRSPGGTQYF; cdr3_nt: TGTGCCAGCAGAAGCCCGGGAGGGACCCAGTACTTC
cdr3_length: 14; d_call: NA; clone_size: NA; v_call: TRBV25-1; j_call: TRBJ1-2; cdr3_aa: CASSDYGRNYGYTF; cdr3_nt: TGTGCCAGCAGTGATTATGGCAGGAACTATGGCTACACCTTC
cdr3_length: 13; d_call: TRBD1; clone_size: few; v_call: TRBV12-3/TRBV12-4; j_call: TRBJ1-3; cdr3_aa: CASSWDRGNTIYF; cdr3_nt: TGTGCCAGCAGTTGGGACAGGGGAAACACCATATATTTT
cdr3_length: 15; d_call: NA; clone_size: few; v_call: TRBV20-1; j_call: TRBJ2-3; cdr3_aa: CSATKRTATTDTQYF; cdr3_nt: TGCAGTGCTACCAAGAGGACAGCTACCACAGATACGCAGTATTTT
cdr3_length: 14; d_call: NA; clone_size: few; v_call: TRBV20-1; j_call: TRBJ2-1; cdr3_aa: CSARLTGLGNEQFF; cdr3_nt: TGCAGTGCTCGACTTACAGGGTTGGGCAATGAGCAGTTCTTC
cdr3_length: 14; d_call: NA; clone_size: NA; v_call: TRBV18; j_call: TRBJ2-7; cdr3_aa: CASSPLPNSYEQYF; cdr3_nt: TGTGCCAGCTCCCCGTTGCCCAACTCCTACGAGCAGTACTTC
cdr3_length: 14; d_call: NA; clone_size: NA; v_call: TRBV10-3; j_call: TRBJ1-1; cdr3_aa: CAISEQGSIAAAFF; cdr3_nt: TGTGCCATCAGTGAGCAGGGGTCTATAGCGGCTGCTTTCTTT
cdr3_length: 14; d_call: TRBD1; clone_size: few; v_call: TRBV10-3; j_call: TRBJ2-7; cdr3_aa: CAIRGQGSSYEQYF; cdr3_nt: TGTGCCATCAGGGGACAGGGAAGCTCCTACGAGCAGTACTTC
cdr3_length: 15; d_call: TRBD1; clone_size: NA; v_call: TRBV7-2; j_call: TRBJ2-2; cdr3_aa: CASSRTGPRLGELFF; cdr3_nt: TGTGCCAGCAGCCGGACAGGGCCTAGGCTCGGGGAGCTGTTTTTT
cdr3_length: 14; d_call: TRBD1; clone_size: NA; v_call: TRBV7-8; j_call: TRBJ1-1; cdr3_aa: CASSSRTGGLWAFF; cdr3_nt: TGTGCCAGCAGCTCACGGACAGGGGGACTATGGGCTTTCTTT
cdr3_length: 15; d_call: NA; clone_size: NA; v_call: TRBV6-1; j_call: TRBJ1-5; cdr3_aa: CASRTDGNSNQPQHF; cdr3_nt: TGTGCCAGCCGGACGGACGGAAATAGCAATCAGCCCCAGCATTTT
cdr3_length: 12; d_call: NA; clone_size: NA; v_call: TRBV28; j_call: TRBJ1-2; cdr3_aa: CASTGTGYGYTF; cdr3_nt: TGTGCCAGCACTGGGACCGGCTATGGCTACACCTTC
cdr3_length: 13; d_call: NA; clone_size: few; v_call: TRBV7-9; j_call: TRBJ1-3; cdr3_aa: CASTSGRENTIYF; cdr3_nt: TGTGCCAGCACCTCCGGTCGAGAAAACACCATATATTTT
cdr3_length: 15; d_call: NA; clone_size: NA; v_call: TRBV5-1; j_call: TRBJ2-5; cdr3_aa: CASSFADTVGETQYF; cdr3_nt: TGCGCCAGCAGCTTCGCCGACACGGTTGGGGAGACCCAGTACTTC
cdr3_length: 12; d_call: NA; clone_size: NA; v_call: TRBV7-6; j_call: TRBJ2-1; cdr3_aa: CASSLPNNEQFF; cdr3_nt: TGTGCCAGCAGCTTACCGAACAATGAGCAGTTCTTC
cdr3_length: 16; d_call: NA; clone_size: few; v_call: TRBV6-5; j_call: TRBJ1-1; cdr3_aa: CASSYSNAGTGTEAFF; cdr3_nt: TGTGCCAGCAGTTACTCGAACGCGGGGACTGGCACTGAAGCTTTCTTT
cdr3_length: 15; d_call: NA; clone_size: NA; v_call: TRBV28; j_call: TRBJ2-4; cdr3_aa: CASSYTTRDINIQYF; cdr3_nt: TGTGCCAGCAGTTATACCACCCGGGACATTAACATTCAGTACTTC
cdr3_length: 11; d_call: NA; clone_size: many; v_call: TRBV5-6; j_call: TRBJ1-2; cdr3_aa: CASSLVRGYTF; cdr3_nt: TGTGCCAGCAGCTTGGTTCGTGGCTACACCTTC
cdr3_length: 15; d_call: NA; clone_size: few; v_call: TRBV11-2; j_call: TRBJ1-2; cdr3_aa: CASSLGGPSHYGYTF; cdr3_nt: TGTGCCAGCAGCTTAGGGGGTCCTTCCCATTATGGCTACACCTTC
cdr3_length: 16; d_call: NA; clone_size: few; v_call: TRBV19; j_call: TRBJ2-1; cdr3_aa: CASTKLGAGPYNEQFF; cdr3_nt: TGTGCCAGTACCAAGCTCGGGGCGGGACCCTACAATGAGCAGTTCTTC
cdr3_length: 14; d_call: NA; clone_size: many; v_call: TRBV2; j_call: TRBJ1-4; cdr3_aa: CASRDRAQNEKLFF; cdr3_nt: TGTGCCAGCAGGGACCGGGCACAAAATGAAAAACTGTTTTTT
cdr3_length: 14; d_call: TRBD2; clone_size: many; v_call: TRBV7-8; j_call: TRBJ2-3; cdr3_aa: CASSLVGGGEGLYF; cdr3_nt: TGTGCCAGCAGCTTAGTTGGGGGAGGGGAGGGTTTGTATTTT
cdr3_length: 15; d_call: TRBD2; clone_size: NA; v_call: TRBV29-1; j_call: TRBJ2-3; cdr3_aa: CSVPTASGATDTQYF; cdr3_nt: TGCAGCGTTCCCACGGCTAGCGGGGCCACAGATACGCAGTATTTT
cdr3_length: 12; d_call: NA; clone_size: NA; v_call: TRBV11-2; j_call: TRBJ2-5; cdr3_aa: CASSLFAGAQYF; cdr3_nt: TGTGCCAGCAGCTTATTCGCAGGGGCCCAGTACTTC
cdr3_length: 19; d_call: NA; clone_size: few; v_call: TRBV28; j_call: TRBJ2-7; cdr3_aa: CASSRPFPTVRGIGDEQYF; cdr3_nt: TGTGCCAGCAGTCGCCCGTTCCCGACGGTGCGGGGCATTGGGGACGAGCAGTACTTC
cdr3_length: 14; d_call: NA; clone_size: NA; v_call: TRBV4-3; j_call: TRBJ1-1; cdr3_aa: CASSQDPMNTEAFF; cdr3_nt: TGCGCCAGCAGCCAAGACCCTATGAACACTGAAGCTTTCTTT
cdr3_length: 15; d_call: TRBD2; clone_size: NA; v_call: TRBV7-6; j_call: TRBJ2-3; cdr3_aa: CASSTSGGGTDTQYF; cdr3_nt: TGTGCCAGCAGCACTAGCGGGGGCGGCACAGATACGCAGTATTTT
cdr3_length: 15; d_call: NA; clone_size: many; v_call: TRBV24-1; j_call: TRBJ2-1; cdr3_aa: CATSPRGATYNEQFF; cdr3_nt: TGTGCCACCAGTCCCCGCGGGGCGACCTACAATGAGCAGTTCTTC
cdr3_length: 16; d_call: TRBD1; clone_size: NA; v_call: TRBV14; j_call: TRBJ1-2; cdr3_aa: CASSPSRDRVSYGYTF; cdr3_nt: TGTGCCAGCAGCCCGAGCCGGGACAGGGTATCGTACGGCTACACCTTC
cdr3_length: 15; d_call: NA; clone_size: few; v_call: TRBV14; j_call: TRBJ1-4; cdr3_aa: CASSQDQGTDEKLFF; cdr3_nt: TGTGCCAGCAGCCAAGATCAGGGGACTGATGAAAAACTGTTTTTT
cdr3_length: 15; d_call: TRBD1; clone_size: NA; v_call: TRBV5-1; j_call: TRBJ1-2; cdr3_aa: CASSPGGDFIYGYTF; cdr3_nt: TGCGCCAGCAGTCCAGGGGGAGATTTTATATATGGCTACACCTTC
cdr3_length: 16; d_call: NA; clone_size: few; v_call: TRBV6-6; j_call: TRBJ1-2; cdr3_aa: CASSYSTGLENYGYTF; cdr3_nt: TGTGCCAGCAGTTACTCGACTGGTCTGGAAAACTATGGCTACACCTTC
cdr3_length: 14; d_call: NA; clone_size: NA; v_call: TRBV6-6; j_call: TRBJ2-5; cdr3_aa: CASSYERLQETQYF; cdr3_nt: TGTGCCAGCAGTTACGAGCGCCTCCAAGAGACCCAGTACTTC
cdr3_length: 15; d_call: NA; clone_size: NA; v_call: TRBV6-5; j_call: TRBJ2-5; cdr3_aa: CASSYGTLYQETQYF; cdr3_nt: TGTGCCAGCAGTTACGGTACACTGTACCAAGAGACCCAGTACTTC